A selection of T cell receptor beta chains follows, all from one sample in a study of long-term antiretroviral therapy in people with HIV. Libraries were prepared by immunoSEQ multiplex PCR; TCRdb keeps only in-frame clonotypes and omits some of them. The sample carries under 30,000 clones, 70% to 90% recorded once. Sequences were derived from unsorted PBMCs, sampled 1.9 years after starting antiretroviral therapy. The receptors were sampled from a woman younger than 45 with HIV. The CDR3 runs from the conserved cysteine through the conserved F or W. A D gene is named only where the DNA matches it firmly. Some rows have no size entry. The others give once, few or many, or a class for an expanded clone.

J gene: TRBJ1-1; clone size: .; D gene: .; V gene: TRBV18; CDR3 DNA: TGTGCCAGCTCACGCGAGTCAGGACAGTCGAACACTGAAGCTTTCTTT; CDR3 protein: CASSRESGQSNTEAFF
J gene: TRBJ1-1; clone size: few; D gene: TRBD1; V gene: TRBV5-4; CDR3 DNA: TGTGCCAGCAGCCCCTTGACAGGGTCAATGAACACTGAAGCTTTCTTT; CDR3 protein: CASSPLTGSMNTEAFF
J gene: TRBJ2-5; clone size: .; D gene: TRBD2; V gene: TRBV7-6; CDR3 DNA: TGTGCCAGCAAACAATTAGGACTAGTTTCCTGGGAGACCCAGTACTTC; CDR3 protein: CASKQLGLVSWETQYF
J gene: TRBJ1-2; clone size: .; D gene: .; V gene: TRBV2; CDR3 DNA: TGTGCCAGCAGTACAAGGGGGATTAGTGGCTACACCTTC; CDR3 protein: CASSTRGISGYTF
J gene: TRBJ2-3; clone size: .; D gene: TRBD1; V gene: TRBV5-1; CDR3 DNA: TGCGCCAGCAGCCTAAGAATGGGACAGGGGGACCGAGATACGCAGTATTTT; CDR3 protein: CASSLRMGQGDRDTQYF
J gene: TRBJ2-5; clone size: .; D gene: .; V gene: TRBV5-4; CDR3 DNA: TGTGCCAGCAGCTCGCAGGGTAGGGCAGAGACCCAGTACTTC; CDR3 protein: CASSSQGRAETQYF
J gene: TRBJ2-3; clone size: .; D gene: TRBD2; V gene: TRBV4-2; CDR3 DNA: TGTGCCAGCAGCCAAGGGACTAGCGGGGGGAGAGATACGCAGTATTTT; CDR3 protein: CASSQGTSGGRDTQYF
J gene: TRBJ1-2; clone size: .; D gene: .; V gene: TRBV30; CDR3 DNA: TGTGCCTGGAGAATACCCCGGTGGCGGGGTGAGGAAGGCTATGGCTACACCTTC; CDR3 protein: CAWRIPRWRGEEGYGYTF
J gene: TRBJ2-7; clone size: .; D gene: TRBD1; V gene: TRBV4-1; CDR3 DNA: TGCGCCAGCAGCCAGGACAGGAGTGAGCAGTACTTC; CDR3 protein: CASSQDRSEQYF
J gene: TRBJ2-1; clone size: .; D gene: TRBD1; V gene: TRBV19; CDR3 DNA: TGTGCCAGTAACGCCCGGGACAGAGTTTACAATGAGCAGTTCTTC; CDR3 protein: CASNARDRVYNEQFF
J gene: TRBJ2-1; clone size: .; D gene: TRBD2; V gene: TRBV5-8; CDR3 DNA: TGTGCCAGCCCCCTTTGGCTAGCGGAGGACAATGAGCAGTTCTTC; CDR3 protein: CASPLWLAEDNEQFF
J gene: TRBJ2-7; clone size: .; D gene: TRBD1; V gene: TRBV5-5; CDR3 DNA: TGTGCCAGCAGCTTAGGGACAGGGCGGTACGAGCAGTACTTC; CDR3 protein: CASSLGTGRYEQYF
J gene: TRBJ1-2; clone size: .; D gene: TRBD1; V gene: TRBV6-1; CDR3 DNA: TGTGCCAGCAGTGTTACCGGGACAGGGTCTGTGAATGGCTACACCTTC; CDR3 protein: CASSVTGTGSVNGYTF
J gene: TRBJ1-1; clone size: .; D gene: .; V gene: TRBV7-3; CDR3 DNA: TGTGCCAGCAGCTTATTCTCGTATTCTGAAGCTTTCTTT; CDR3 protein: CASSLFSYSEAFF
J gene: TRBJ1-2; clone size: .; D gene: .; V gene: TRBV6-5; CDR3 DNA: TGTGCCAGCAGTAGAAGTAACTATGGCTACACCTTC; CDR3 protein: CASSRSNYGYTF
J gene: TRBJ1-1; clone size: .; D gene: .; V gene: TRBV29-1; CDR3 DNA: TGCAGCGGATCACAGGATTTAAACACTGAAGCTTTCTTT; CDR3 protein: CSGSQDLNTEAFF
J gene: TRBJ2-1; clone size: .; D gene: TRBD1; V gene: TRBV29-1; CDR3 DNA: TGCAGCGTTGAAGATCCCGGACAGGGCGAGAGCAATGAGCAGTTCTTC; CDR3 protein: CSVEDPGQGESNEQFF
J gene: TRBJ2-1; clone size: .; D gene: TRBD2; V gene: TRBV11-2; CDR3 DNA: TGTGCCAGCAGCCCTTTAAGCGGGGGGGGTCTCAATGAGCAGTTCTTC; CDR3 protein: CASSPLSGGGLNEQFF
J gene: TRBJ1-5; clone size: .; D gene: .; V gene: TRBV6-1; CDR3 DNA: TGTGCCAGCAGTGGGTTCCTAACAGGGAACCGCCAGCCCCAGCATTTT; CDR3 protein: CASSGFLTGNRQPQHF
J gene: TRBJ2-1; clone size: few; D gene: TRBD2; V gene: TRBV6-1; CDR3 DNA: TGTGCCAGGCGGCTAGCGGGGGGGCCCAATGAGCAGTTCTTC; CDR3 protein: CARRLAGGPNEQFF
J gene: TRBJ2-5; clone size: .; D gene: .; V gene: TRBV4-1; CDR3 DNA: TGCGCCAGCAGCCAAGTTGGACGGGTGGGAGAGACCCAGTACTTC; CDR3 protein: CASSQVGRVGETQYF
J gene: TRBJ2-3; clone size: .; D gene: TRBD2; V gene: TRBV30; CDR3 DNA: TGTGCCTGGTCCACAGCCCGAACTAGCGGGGGGGCTAGCACAGATACGCAGTATTTT; CDR3 protein: CAWSTARTSGGASTDTQYF
J gene: TRBJ1-6; clone size: few; D gene: .; V gene: TRBV27; CDR3 DNA: TGTGCCAGCAGTTTTTGGGGCGGTTCAAATTCACCCCTCCACTTT; CDR3 protein: CASSFWGGSNSPLHF
J gene: TRBJ1-2; clone size: .; D gene: TRBD1; V gene: TRBV27; CDR3 DNA: TGTGCCAGCAGTTCCGGGACAGGGCTGCCCTATGGCTACACCTTC; CDR3 protein: CASSSGTGLPYGYTF
J gene: TRBJ1-2; clone size: .; D gene: .; V gene: TRBV6-5; CDR3 DNA: TGTGCCAGCAGTTATGGGGGAGCTAACTATGGCTACACCTTC; CDR3 protein: CASSYGGANYGYTF
J gene: TRBJ1-2; clone size: few; D gene: .; V gene: TRBV27; CDR3 DNA: TGTGCCAGCAGTTTGGTTTGGGGGGCCCGGGATGGCTACACCTTC; CDR3 protein: CASSLVWGARDGYTF
J gene: TRBJ2-3; clone size: .; D gene: .; V gene: TRBV27; CDR3 DNA: TGTGCCAGCAGCCTTCCTCGGGGGGCGGCAAGAGTGGACACAGATACGCAGTATTTT; CDR3 protein: CASSLPRGAARVDTDTQYF
J gene: TRBJ2-1; clone size: .; D gene: .; V gene: TRBV7-6; CDR3 DNA: TGTGCCAGCAGCTTCGGGGGCTCGTATGAGCAGTTCTTC; CDR3 protein: CASSFGGSYEQFF
J gene: TRBJ2-5; clone size: .; D gene: .; V gene: TRBV5-1; CDR3 DNA: TGCGCCAGCAGCTCCGACGGGTACCAAGAGACCCAGTACTTC; CDR3 protein: CASSSDGYQETQYF
J gene: TRBJ1-1; clone size: .; D gene: .; V gene: TRBV4-1; CDR3 DNA: TGCGCCAGCACCCGCGGGGGGAACACTGAAGCTTTCTTT; CDR3 protein: CASTRGGNTEAFF